A selection of T cell receptor beta chains follows, all from one sample in a study of T cell responses to AZD1222 COVID-19 vaccine. TCRdb's copy holds only in-frame clones and misses some; the assay was immunoSEQ multiplex PCR. The sample includes under 55,000 clones, about 81% of them seen just once. The specimen comprised peripheral blood, sampled on day 0 of AZD1222 vaccination. The receptors come from an adult in good health. CDR3s include the opening cysteine and the closing phenylalanine or tryptophan. The D gene is left open where the match is weak. The listing skips clone size in some rows; elsewhere it reads once, few, many or a size class.

size: -; D: -; J: TRBJ2-5; V: TRBV6-5; CDR3: CASSIPTGKTQYF; DNA: TGTGCCAGCAGTATACCGACGGGAAAGACCCAGTACTTC
size: few; D: -; J: TRBJ2-7; V: TRBV5-4; CDR3: CASSSGGVSLDEQYF; DNA: TGTGCCAGCAGCTCGGGTGGGGTTTCTCTCGACGAGCAGTACTTC
size: many; D: -; J: TRBJ1-1; V: TRBV6-5; CDR3: CASSLGEAFF; DNA: TGTGCCAGCAGTCTCGGAGAAGCTTTCTTT
size: -; D: TRBD2; J: TRBJ2-3; V: TRBV6-4; CDR3: CASSLAGRDTQYF; DNA: TGTGCCAGCAGTCTAGCGGGCCGAGATACGCAGTATTTT
size: -; D: -; J: TRBJ2-2; V: TRBV19; CDR3: CASSIDPSGANTGELFF; DNA: TGTGCCAGTAGTATAGATCCCTCAGGGGCGAACACCGGGGAGCTGTTTTTT
size: -; D: TRBD2; J: TRBJ2-6; V: TRBV5-1; CDR3: CASSLAGVTGANVLTF; DNA: TGCGCCAGCAGCTTAGCGGGAGTCACCGGGGCCAACGTCCTGACTTTC
size: -; D: -; J: TRBJ1-2; V: TRBV11-2; CDR3: CASSLGRHLGYTF; DNA: TGTGCCAGCAGCTTAGGTCGGCACCTTGGCTACACCTTC
size: -; D: -; J: TRBJ1-1; V: TRBV12-3/TRBV12-4; CDR3: CASNHWGTEAFF; DNA: TGTGCCAGCAACCATTGGGGCACTGAAGCTTTCTTT
size: -; D: -; J: TRBJ2-3; V: TRBV2; CDR3: CASIRALTGFSTDTQYF; DNA: TGTGCCAGCATCCGAGCACTCACAGGATTTAGCACAGATACGCAGTATTTT
size: -; D: TRBD1; J: TRBJ2-7; V: TRBV28; CDR3: CASSYGTGQREQYF; DNA: TGTGCCAGCAGTTATGGGACAGGGCAAAGAGAGCAGTACTTC
size: -; D: -; J: TRBJ1-1; V: TRBV27; CDR3: CASSLHSLNTEAFF; DNA: TGTGCCAGCAGTTTACACAGTTTGAACACTGAAGCTTTCTTT
size: -; D: -; J: TRBJ2-2; V: TRBV19; CDR3: CASSIDGMNTGELFF; DNA: TGTGCCAGTAGTATAGACGGGATGAACACCGGGGAGCTGTTTTTT
size: -; D: -; J: TRBJ1-2; V: TRBV29-1; CDR3: CSVELLQGYGYTF; DNA: TGCAGCGTTGAACTGCTGCAAGGCTATGGCTACACCTTC
size: -; D: -; J: TRBJ2-1; V: TRBV12-3/TRBV12-4; CDR3: CASSRLNEQFF; DNA: TGTGCCAGCAGTCGGCTCAATGAGCAGTTCTTC
size: -; D: -; J: TRBJ1-5; V: TRBV19; CDR3: CASSTGRASNQPQHF; DNA: TGTGCCAGTAGTACCGGCAGGGCAAGCAATCAGCCCCAGCATTTT
size: -; D: -; J: TRBJ1-6; V: TRBV14; CDR3: CASSQDLIIGSPLHF; DNA: TGTGCCAGCAGCCAAGATCTCATAATAGGTTCACCCCTCCACTTT
size: -; D: TRBD1; J: TRBJ2-7; V: TRBV5-1; CDR3: CASSFGGQGAYEQYF; DNA: TGCGCCAGCAGCTTCGGGGGACAGGGGGCTTACGAGCAGTACTTC
size: -; D: TRBD1; J: TRBJ1-5; V: TRBV9; CDR3: CASSAGQGYQPQHF; DNA: TGTGCCAGCAGCGCCGGACAGGGGTATCAGCCCCAGCATTTT
size: -; D: -; J: TRBJ2-7; V: TRBV7-9; CDR3: CASSLIAEQYF; DNA: TGTGCCAGCAGCTTAATTGCCGAGCAGTACTTC
size: few; D: TRBD2; J: TRBJ2-2; V: TRBV7-9; CDR3: CASSETGTSGSFGTGELFF; DNA: TGTGCCAGCAGCGAGACCGGGACTAGCGGGAGTTTTGGGACCGGGGAGCTGTTTTTT
size: -; D: TRBD2; J: TRBJ2-7; V: TRBV3-1/TRBV3-2; CDR3: CASSQAESSGTAGRYEQYF; DNA: TGTGCCAGCAGCCAAGCTGAGTCTAGCGGGACCGCGGGCCGCTACGAGCAGTACTTC
size: few; D: -; J: TRBJ1-4; V: TRBV7-9; CDR3: CASSYGTYYEKLFF; DNA: TGTGCCAGCAGCTACGGGACTTACTATGAAAAACTGTTTTTT
size: -; D: TRBD1; J: TRBJ1-2; V: TRBV18; CDR3: CASSQSLGTGRDYGYTF; DNA: TGTGCCAGCTCACAGTCCCTTGGGACAGGGCGAGACTATGGCTACACCTTC
size: once; D: -; J: TRBJ1-2; V: TRBV28; CDR3: CAVSGQNYGYTF; DNA: TGTGCCGTAAGCGGACAAAACTATGGCTACACCTTC
size: -; D: TRBD1; J: TRBJ1-1; V: TRBV12-3/TRBV12-4; CDR3: CASSWGQGRAFF; DNA: TGTGCCAGCAGTTGGGGACAGGGTCGGGCTTTCTTT
size: -; D: TRBD1; J: TRBJ2-3; V: TRBV5-6; CDR3: CASSRPGQGTDTQYF; DNA: TGTGCCAGCAGCCGACCGGGACAGGGAACAGATACGCAGTATTTT
size: -; D: TRBD2; J: TRBJ2-7; V: TRBV27; CDR3: CASRLAGVGEQYF; DNA: TGTGCCAGCAGATTAGCGGGAGTGGGGGAGCAGTACTTC
size: -; D: -; J: TRBJ2-3; V: TRBV29-1; CDR3: CSVEEGQGGTQYF; DNA: TGCAGCGTTGAAGAGGGGCAGGGAGGTACGCAGTATTTT
size: -; D: TRBD1; J: TRBJ2-2; V: TRBV5-6; CDR3: CASRYTGGANTGELFF; DNA: TGTGCCAGCAGATATACAGGGGGCGCGAACACCGGGGAGCTGTTTTTT